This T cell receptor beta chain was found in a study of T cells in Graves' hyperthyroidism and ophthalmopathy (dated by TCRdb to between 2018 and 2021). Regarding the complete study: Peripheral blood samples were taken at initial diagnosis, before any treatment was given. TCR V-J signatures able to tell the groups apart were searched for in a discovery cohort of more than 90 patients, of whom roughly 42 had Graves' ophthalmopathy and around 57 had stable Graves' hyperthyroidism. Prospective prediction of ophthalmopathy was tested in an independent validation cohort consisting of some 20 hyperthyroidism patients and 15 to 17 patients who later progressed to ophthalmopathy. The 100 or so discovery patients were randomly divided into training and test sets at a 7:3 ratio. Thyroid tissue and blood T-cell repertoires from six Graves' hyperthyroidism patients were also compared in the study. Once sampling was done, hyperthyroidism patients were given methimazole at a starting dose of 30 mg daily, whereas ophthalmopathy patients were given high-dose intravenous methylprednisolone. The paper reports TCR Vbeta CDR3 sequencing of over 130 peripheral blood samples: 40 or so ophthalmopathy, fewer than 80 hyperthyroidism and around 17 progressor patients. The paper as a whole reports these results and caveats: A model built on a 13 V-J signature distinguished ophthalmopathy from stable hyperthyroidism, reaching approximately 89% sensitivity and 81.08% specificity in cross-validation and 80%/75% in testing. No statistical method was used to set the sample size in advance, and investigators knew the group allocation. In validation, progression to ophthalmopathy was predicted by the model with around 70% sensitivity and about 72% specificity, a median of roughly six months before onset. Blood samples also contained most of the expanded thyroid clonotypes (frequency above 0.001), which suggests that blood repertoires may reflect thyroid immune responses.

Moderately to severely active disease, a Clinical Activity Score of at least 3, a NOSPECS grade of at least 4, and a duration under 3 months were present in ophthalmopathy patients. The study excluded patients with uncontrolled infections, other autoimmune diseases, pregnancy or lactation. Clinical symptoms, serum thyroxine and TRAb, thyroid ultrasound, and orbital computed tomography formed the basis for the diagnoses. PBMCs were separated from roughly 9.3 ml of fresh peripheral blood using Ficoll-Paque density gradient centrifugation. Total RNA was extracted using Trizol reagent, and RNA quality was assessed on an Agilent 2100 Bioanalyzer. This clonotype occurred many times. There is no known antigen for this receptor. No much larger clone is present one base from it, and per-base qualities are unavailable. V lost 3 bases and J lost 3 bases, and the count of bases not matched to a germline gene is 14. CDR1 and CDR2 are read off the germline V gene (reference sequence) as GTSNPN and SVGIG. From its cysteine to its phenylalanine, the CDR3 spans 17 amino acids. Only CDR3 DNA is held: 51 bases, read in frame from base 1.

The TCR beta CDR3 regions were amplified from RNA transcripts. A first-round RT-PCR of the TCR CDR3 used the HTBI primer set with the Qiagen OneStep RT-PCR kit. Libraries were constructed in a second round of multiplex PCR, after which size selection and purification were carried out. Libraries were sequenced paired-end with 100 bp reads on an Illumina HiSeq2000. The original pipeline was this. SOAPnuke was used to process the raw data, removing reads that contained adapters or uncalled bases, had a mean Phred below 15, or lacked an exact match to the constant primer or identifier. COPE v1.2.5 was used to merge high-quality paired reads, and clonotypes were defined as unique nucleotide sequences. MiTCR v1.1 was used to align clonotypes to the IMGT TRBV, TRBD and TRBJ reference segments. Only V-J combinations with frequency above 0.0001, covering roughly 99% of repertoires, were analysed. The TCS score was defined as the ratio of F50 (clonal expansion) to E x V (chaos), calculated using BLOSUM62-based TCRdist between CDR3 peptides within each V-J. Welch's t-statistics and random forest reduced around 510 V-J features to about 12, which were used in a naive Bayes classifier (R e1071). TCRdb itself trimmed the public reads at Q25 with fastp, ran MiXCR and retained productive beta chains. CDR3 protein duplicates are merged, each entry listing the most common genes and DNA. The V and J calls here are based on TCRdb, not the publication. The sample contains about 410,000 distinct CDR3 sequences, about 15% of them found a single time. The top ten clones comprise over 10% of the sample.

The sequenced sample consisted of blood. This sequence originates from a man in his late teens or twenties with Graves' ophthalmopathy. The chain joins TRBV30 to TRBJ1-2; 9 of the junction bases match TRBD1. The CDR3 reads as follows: CAWSGTGRSFTDYGYTF. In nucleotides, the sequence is TGTGCCTGGAGCGGGACAGGGAGATCTTTTACGGACTATGGCTACACCTTC.